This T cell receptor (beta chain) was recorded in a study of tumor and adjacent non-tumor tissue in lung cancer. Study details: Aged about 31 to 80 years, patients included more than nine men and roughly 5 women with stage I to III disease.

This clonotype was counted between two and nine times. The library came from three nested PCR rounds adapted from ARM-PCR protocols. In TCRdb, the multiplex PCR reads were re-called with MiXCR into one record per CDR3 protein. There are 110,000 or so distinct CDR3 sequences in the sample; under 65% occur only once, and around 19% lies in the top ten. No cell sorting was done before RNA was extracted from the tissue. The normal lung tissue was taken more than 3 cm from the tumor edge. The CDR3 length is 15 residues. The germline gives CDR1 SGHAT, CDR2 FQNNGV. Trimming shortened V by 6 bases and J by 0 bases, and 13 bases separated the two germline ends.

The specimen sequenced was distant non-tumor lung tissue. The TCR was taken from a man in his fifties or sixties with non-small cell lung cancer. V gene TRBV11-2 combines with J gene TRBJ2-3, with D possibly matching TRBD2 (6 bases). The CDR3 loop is CASRTSASSTDTQYF. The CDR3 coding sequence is TGTGCCAGCAGGACTAGTGCTTCTAGCACAGATACGCAGTATTTT.